The 22 T cell receptor beta chains below come from one sample, sequenced in a study of T cell responses to AZD1222 COVID-19 vaccine. The data were produced by immunoSEQ multiplex PCR, yet TCRdb's version contains in-frame clones alone and is incomplete. This table holds some 40,000 clones, roughly 75% found once. The source was peripheral blood, collected 28 days after the second dose of the MenACWY control vaccine. These receptors all come from an adult who received the MenACWY meningococcal vaccine as a control.

CDR3 nucleotide sequence: TGTGCCAGCAGTTTCAGCAAGAACTATGGCTACACCTTC. As protein: CASSFSKNYGYTF. The chain links TRBV27 to TRBJ1-2; the D is unclear. The germline V gene has CDR1 MNHEY and CDR2 SMNVEV (reference sequence). V gave up 3 bases and J gave up 2 bases, with 7 bases separating them. The CDR3 totals 13 residues.

The V and J genes are TRBV2 and TRBJ2-7; no reliable D call. CDR3 length equals 14 residues. V lost 2 bases and J 5 bases, leaving 13 bases between the germline ends. The germline gives CDR1 SNHLY, CDR2 FYNNEI. The CDR3: CASSESPTIHEQYF. As DNA, the CDR3 is TGTGCCAGCAGTGAAAGCCCGACGATACACGAGCAGTACTTC.

The gene calls are TRBV27 and TRBJ1-5; a possible D gene is TRBD1 (6 bases). This CDR3 has 14 amino acids. CDR1 is MNHEY, CDR2 SMNVEV, per germline (reference sequence). V was cut by 0 bases and J by 6 bases, with 9 bases left in between. The CDR3 bases are TGTGCCAGCAGTTTATCAGGGGGAGGTCAGCCCCAGCATTTT. It yields the protein CASSLSGGGQPQHF.

The rearrangement links TRBV2 to TRBJ1-4, with 7 bases aligning to TRBD1. Germline trimming cut 7 bases from V and 7 bases from J; bases unmatched to any gene: 3. The germline V gene has CDR1 SNHLY and CDR2 FYNNEI. The CDR3 has 12 residues. CDR3 coding DNA: TGTGCCAGCACCGGACAGGTTGAAAAACTGTTTTTT. Translating it yields CASTGQVEKLFF.

The J gene is TRBJ2-1, the V gene TRBV24-1; D remains unclear. Trimming cost V 4 bases and J 7 bases, with 16 bases left between them. The germline V gene has CDR1 KGHDR and CDR2 SFDVKD. This CDR3 region has 15 residues. DNA for the CDR3: TGTGCCACCAGTGACCTGGTTGGAGCTGAAAATGAGCAGTTCTTC. Its protein is CATSDLVGAENEQFF.

The chain combines TRBV24-1 with TRBJ1-2; D is undetermined. Trimming removed 4 bases from V and 6 bases from J, with 14 bases in between. Germline CDR1 reads KGHDR; CDR2 reads SFDVKD. This CDR3 comprises 14 residues. The CDR3 DNA reads TGTGCCACCAGTGACCCTGGGAAGCTGGATGGCTACACCTTC. This encodes CATSDPGKLDGYTF.

In nucleotides, the CDR3 is TGTGCCAGCAGCCAAAGTCCCCCACCAGGGGGTTATGAGACCCAGTACTTC. It translates to CASSQSPPPGGYETQYF. V gene TRBV3-1 (or the pseudogene TRBV3-2) combines with J gene TRBJ2-5; 7 bases are a match to TRBD1. V lost 2 bases to trimming and J lost 5 bases; unmatched junction nucleotides: 14. Germline CDR1 is LGHDT and CDR2 is YNNKEL (reference sequence). This CDR3 is built from 17 residues.

The V gene is TRBV29-1, the J gene TRBJ1-1; tentatively, D is TRBD1 (6 bases). V was clipped by 6 bases and J by 5 bases, with 16 bases between them. Germline V gives CDR1 SQVTM, CDR2 ANQGSEA. The CDR3 extends over 13 amino acids. The CDR3 sequence is CSVHRETGTEAFF. CDR3 nucleotide sequence: TGCAGCGTACACAGGGAGACGGGGACTGAAGCTTTCTTT.

The rearrangement joins TRBV2 to TRBJ1-4, with a possible D match to TRBD1 (5 bases). V was shortened by 4 bases and J by 12 bases, with 15 bases between the two germline ends. Germline V gives CDR1 SNHLY, CDR2 FYNNEI. CDR3 length: 13 residues. The CDR3 here is CASSGDLNGELFF. Here the CDR3 DNA reads TGTGCCAGCAGTGGGGACCTCAACGGGGAACTGTTTTTT.

The rearrangement joins TRBV30 to TRBJ1-1; a possible D gene is TRBD1 (5 bases). Trimming cost V 2 bases and J 7 bases, with 14 bases left between them. This CDR3 contains 13 residues. Germline-derived CDR1 and CDR2 are GTSNPN and SVGIG (reference sequence). CDR3 sequence (DNA): TGTGCCTGGAGTAAACAGAGTAGGGGTGAAGCTTTCTTT. This codes for CAWSKQSRGEAFF.

The chain links TRBV28 to TRBJ1-5, with a possible D match to TRBD1 (5 bases). Germline CDR1 MDHEN, CDR2 SYDVKM. CDR3 length equals 11 residues. Trimming left V 5 bases short and J 7 bases short, with 6 bases between. The CDR3 region is CASSGTQPQHF. CDR3 nucleotides: TGTGCCAGCAGTGGGACGCAGCCCCAGCATTTT.

This clone was counted between two and nine times. J is TRBJ1-1 and V is TRBV5-4, with D tentatively TRBD1 (5 bases). V lost 3 bases and J 4 bases, leaving 16 bases between the germline ends. The V gene's germline CDR1 is SGHNT and CDR2 YYREEE (reference sequence). The CDR3 contains 15 residues. CDR3 nucleotide sequence: TGTGCCAGCAGCTCGGGTTTAGGGCAGGGCACTGAAGCTTTCTTT. Its protein product is CASSSGLGQGTEAFF.

This clone occurred once. The V gene is TRBV25-1, the J gene TRBJ2-7; perhaps TRBD2 as D (6 bases). The V gene lost 3 bases and the J gene lost 0 bases, with 15 bases spanning the gap. The CDR3 runs to 16 residues. CDR1 MGHDK and CDR2 SYGVNS come from the germline V gene. CDR3 residues: CASSDLGSGSSYEQYF. The CDR3 region has the DNA TGTGCCAGCAGTGATTTAGGTAGCGGAAGCTCCTACGAGCAGTACTTC.

The chain employs TRBV4-1 and TRBJ1-2; no clear D. Germline V gene lookup returns CDR1 MGHRA and CDR2 YSYEKL. The CDR3 consists of 14 residues. Trimming took off 4 bases at V and 8 bases at J, with 17 bases between the two ends. This CDR3 reads CASSPGPQREGYTF. The CDR3 region has the DNA TGCGCCAGCAGCCCCGGGCCTCAACGCGAGGGCTACACCTTC.

The CDR3 sequence is CASSLAGTGGEQYF. CDR3 in DNA: TGTGCCAGCAGTTTAGCCGGGACAGGCGGGGAGCAGTACTTC. The chain carries TRBV28 and TRBJ2-7; 8 bases map to TRBD1. The germline gives CDR1 MDHEN, CDR2 SYDVKM. The CDR3 is made up of 14 amino acids. With V trimmed by 2 bases and J by 7 bases, 7 bases remained unmatched.

This chain joins TRBV6-5 and TRBJ2-5; perhaps D is TRBD1 or TRBD2 (5 bases each). V was shortened by 7 bases and J by 5 bases, with 17 bases between the two germline ends. The CDR3 length is 14 residues. Germline V gives CDR1 MNHEY, CDR2 SVGAGI. CDR3 in amino acids: CASILILGEETQYF. DNA of the CDR3: TGTGCCAGCATCCTAATCTTAGGGGAGGAGACCCAGTACTTC.

The V call is TRBV5-1, the J call TRBJ2-5, with TRBD1 matching over 10 bases. Per the germline V gene, CDR1 is SGHRS and CDR2 is YFSETQ. CDR3 length: 17 amino acids. Trimming took 2 bases from V and 7 from J; bases not matched to a gene: 14. Written as DNA, the CDR3 is TGCGCCAGCAGCTTCGAAGTTTTTTCCGGGACAGGGGCGACCCAGTACTTC. Translated, it gives CASSFEVFSGTGATQYF.

For the CDR3, the DNA is TGTGCCAGCAGTGAATTGGTGAACTATGGCTACACCTTC. Residues: CASSELVNYGYTF. J is TRBJ1-2 and V is TRBV25-1; no clear D. V shed 1 base and J shed 2 bases, with 5 bases lying between them. The CDR3 totals 13 residues. Germline V CDR1 and CDR2: MGHDK, SYGVNS.

The count of this clone is one. The chain carries TRBV29-1 and TRBJ2-7; perhaps D is TRBD1 or TRBD2 (5 bases each). This CDR3 has 14 residues. CDR1 is SQVTM and CDR2 is ANQGSEA in the germline V gene. V lost 6 bases and J lost 9, with 24 bases in between. The CDR3 nucleotides are TGCAGCGTGAGTCAACGGGACCGCTATCATGGGCAGTACTTC. This gives the protein CSVSQRDRYHGQYF.

This chain joins TRBV30 and TRBJ1-4; D remains ambiguous. The CDR3 consists of 15 residues. Germline V gives CDR1 GTSNPN, CDR2 SVGIG (reference sequence). The V end lost 1 base, the J end lost 2 bases, and 11 bases lay between the germline ends. Here the CDR3 reads CAWSAPGQTNEKLFF. The CDR3 coding sequence is TGTGCCTGGAGTGCTCCGGGCCAGACTAATGAAAAACTGTTTTTT.

This clone has only a few counts. The chain has TRBV24-1 and TRBJ2-1; 10 positions match TRBD1. This CDR3 is 16 amino acids long. V dropped 9 bases and J dropped 5; count of bases not matched to a gene: 12. Looked up from germline, CDR1 is KGHDR and CDR2 is SFDVKD. CDR3 nucleotides: TGTGCCACCCAGACAGGGGGCGCCAATTTAGACAATGAGCAGTTCTTC. Residues: CATQTGGANLDNEQFF.

The genes are TRBV3-1 (or the pseudogene TRBV3-2) and TRBJ1-3; D might be TRBD1 (5 bases). Trimming left V 4 bases short and J 4 bases short, with 17 bases between. The CDR3 totals 16 residues. Germline V gene data show CDR1 as LGHDT and CDR2 as YNNKEL (reference sequence). CDR3 protein: CASSLSGGTSGNTIYF. The CDR3 bases are TGTGCCAGCAGCCTTTCGGGAGGGACCTCGGGAAACACCATATATTTT.